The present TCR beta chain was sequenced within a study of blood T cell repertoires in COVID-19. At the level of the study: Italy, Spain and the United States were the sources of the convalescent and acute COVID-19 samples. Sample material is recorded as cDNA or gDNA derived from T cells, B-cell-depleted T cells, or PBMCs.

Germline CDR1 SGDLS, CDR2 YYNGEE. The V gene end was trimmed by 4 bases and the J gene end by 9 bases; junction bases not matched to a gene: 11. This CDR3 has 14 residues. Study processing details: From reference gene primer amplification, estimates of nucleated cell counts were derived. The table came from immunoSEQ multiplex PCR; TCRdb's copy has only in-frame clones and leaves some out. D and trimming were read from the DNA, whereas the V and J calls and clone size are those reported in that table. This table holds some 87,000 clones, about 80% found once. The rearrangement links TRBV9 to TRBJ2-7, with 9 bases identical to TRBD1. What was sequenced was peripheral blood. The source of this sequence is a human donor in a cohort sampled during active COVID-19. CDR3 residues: CASSSGTGPFGQYF. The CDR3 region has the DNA TGTGCCAGCAGCTCCGGGACAGGGCCCTTTGGGCAGTACTTC.